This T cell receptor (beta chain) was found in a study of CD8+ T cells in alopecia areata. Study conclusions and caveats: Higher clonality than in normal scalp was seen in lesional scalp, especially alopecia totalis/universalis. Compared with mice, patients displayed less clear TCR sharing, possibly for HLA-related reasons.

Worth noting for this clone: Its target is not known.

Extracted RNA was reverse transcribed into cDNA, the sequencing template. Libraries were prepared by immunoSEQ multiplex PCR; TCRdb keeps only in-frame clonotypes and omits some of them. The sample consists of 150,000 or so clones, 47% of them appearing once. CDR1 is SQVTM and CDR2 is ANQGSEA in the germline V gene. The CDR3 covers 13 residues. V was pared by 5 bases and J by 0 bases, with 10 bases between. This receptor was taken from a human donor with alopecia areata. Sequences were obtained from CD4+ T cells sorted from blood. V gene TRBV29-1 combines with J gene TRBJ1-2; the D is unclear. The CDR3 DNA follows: TGCAGCGTTCTTGCCAGATCTAACTATGGCTACACCTTC. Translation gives CSVLARSNYGYTF. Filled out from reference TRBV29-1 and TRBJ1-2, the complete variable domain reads SAVISQKPSRDICQRGTSLTIQCQVDSQVTMMFWYRQQPGQSLTLIATANQGSEATYESGFVIDKFPISRPNLTFSTLTVSNMSPEDSSIYLCSVLARSNYGYTFGSGTRLTVV.